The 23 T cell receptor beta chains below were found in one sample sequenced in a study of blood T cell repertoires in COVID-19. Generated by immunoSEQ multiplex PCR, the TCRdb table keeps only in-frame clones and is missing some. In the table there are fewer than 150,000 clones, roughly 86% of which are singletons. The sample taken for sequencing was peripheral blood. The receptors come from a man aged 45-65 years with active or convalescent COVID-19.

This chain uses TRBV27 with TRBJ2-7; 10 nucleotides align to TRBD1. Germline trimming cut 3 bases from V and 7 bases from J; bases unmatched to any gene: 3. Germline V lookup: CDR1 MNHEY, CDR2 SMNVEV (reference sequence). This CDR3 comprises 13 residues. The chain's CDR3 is CASSLTGGEEQYF. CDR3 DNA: TGTGCCAGCAGTTTGACAGGGGGCGAAGAGCAGTACTTC.

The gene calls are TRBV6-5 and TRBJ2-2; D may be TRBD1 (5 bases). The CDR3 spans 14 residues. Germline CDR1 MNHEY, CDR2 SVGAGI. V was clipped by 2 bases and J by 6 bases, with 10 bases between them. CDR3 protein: CASSYRGAPGELFF. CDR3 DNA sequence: TGTGCCAGCAGTTACAGGGGCGCCCCCGGGGAGCTGTTTTTT.

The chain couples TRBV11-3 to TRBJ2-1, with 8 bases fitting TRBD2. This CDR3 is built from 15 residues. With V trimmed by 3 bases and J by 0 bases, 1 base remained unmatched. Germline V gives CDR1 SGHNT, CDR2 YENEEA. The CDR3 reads CASSFGTSSYNEQFF. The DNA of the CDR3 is TGTGCCAGCAGCTTCGGGACTAGCTCCTACAATGAGCAGTTCTTC.

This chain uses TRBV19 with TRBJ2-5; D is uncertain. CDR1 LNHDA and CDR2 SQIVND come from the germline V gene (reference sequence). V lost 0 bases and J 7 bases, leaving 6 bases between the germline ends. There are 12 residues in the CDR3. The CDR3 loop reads CASSIDGRTQYF. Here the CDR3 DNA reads TGTGCCAGTAGTATAGATGGTAGGACCCAGTACTTC. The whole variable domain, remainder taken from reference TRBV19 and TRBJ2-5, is DGGITQSPKYLFRKEGQNVTLSCEQNLNHDAMYWYRQDPGQGLRLIYYSQIVNDFQKGDIAEGYSVSREKKESFPLTVTSAQKNPTAFYLCASSIDGRTQYFGPGTRLLVL.

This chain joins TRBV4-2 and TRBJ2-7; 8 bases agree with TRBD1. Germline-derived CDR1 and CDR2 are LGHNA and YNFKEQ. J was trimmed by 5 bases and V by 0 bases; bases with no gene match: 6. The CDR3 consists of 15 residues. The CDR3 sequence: CASSQEGRTGNEQYF. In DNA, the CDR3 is TGTGCCAGCAGCCAAGAAGGGAGGACAGGGAACGAGCAGTACTTC.

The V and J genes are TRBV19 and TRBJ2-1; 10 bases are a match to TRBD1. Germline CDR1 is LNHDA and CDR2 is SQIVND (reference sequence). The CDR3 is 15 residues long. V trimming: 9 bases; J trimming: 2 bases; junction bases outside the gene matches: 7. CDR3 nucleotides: TGTGCCAGCCGGCCCGGGACAGGGGCCTACAATGAGCAGTTCTTC. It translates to CASRPGTGAYNEQFF.

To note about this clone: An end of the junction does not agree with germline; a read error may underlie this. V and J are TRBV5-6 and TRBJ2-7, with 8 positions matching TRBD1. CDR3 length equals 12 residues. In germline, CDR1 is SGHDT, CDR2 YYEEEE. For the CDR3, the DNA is TGTGCCAGCAGCGCATCGGACAGGGTTGAAAACTTC. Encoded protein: CASSASDRVENF.

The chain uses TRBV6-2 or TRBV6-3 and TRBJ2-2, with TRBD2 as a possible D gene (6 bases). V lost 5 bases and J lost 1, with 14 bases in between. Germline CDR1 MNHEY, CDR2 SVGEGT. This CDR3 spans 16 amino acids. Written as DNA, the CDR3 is TGTGCCAGCAGTATTTTCGGGACTCTGAACACCGGGGAGCTGTTTTTT. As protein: CASSIFGTLNTGELFF.

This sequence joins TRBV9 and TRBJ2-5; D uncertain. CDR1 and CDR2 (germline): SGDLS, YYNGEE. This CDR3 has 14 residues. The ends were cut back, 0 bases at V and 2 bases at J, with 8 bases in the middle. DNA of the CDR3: TGTGCCAGCAGCGTAGAGGCGGTACAAGAGACCCAGTACTTC. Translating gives CASSVEAVQETQYF.

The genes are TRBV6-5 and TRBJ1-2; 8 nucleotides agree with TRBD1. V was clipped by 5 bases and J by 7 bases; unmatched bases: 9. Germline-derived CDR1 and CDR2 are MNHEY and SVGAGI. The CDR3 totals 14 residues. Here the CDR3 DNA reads TGTGCCAGCAGTACGACAGGGGCTTATCGTGGCTACACCTTC. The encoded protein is CASSTTGAYRGYTF.

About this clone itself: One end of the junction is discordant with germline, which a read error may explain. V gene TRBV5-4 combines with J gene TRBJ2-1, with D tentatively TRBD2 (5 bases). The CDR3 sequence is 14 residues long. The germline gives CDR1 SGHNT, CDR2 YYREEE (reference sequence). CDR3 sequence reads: CASSLRESYNEQFF. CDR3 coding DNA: TGTGCCAGCAGCTTGAGGGAGTCCTATAATGAGCAGTTCTTC. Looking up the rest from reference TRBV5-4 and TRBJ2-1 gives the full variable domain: ETGVTQSPTHLIKTRGQQVTLRCSSQSGHNTVSWYQQALGQGPQFIFQYYREEENGRGNFPPRFSGLQFPNYSSELNVNALELDDSALYLCASSLRESYNEQFFGPGTRLTVL.

CDR3: CATSERTVNYGYTF. In DNA, the CDR3 is TGTGCCACCAGTGAGAGGACAGTCAACTATGGCTACACCTTC. This chain uses TRBV24-1 with TRBJ1-2, with D perhaps TRBD1 (6 bases). Germline values: CDR1 KGHDR, CDR2 SFDVKD. Trimming pared 4 bases from V and 2 bases from J, leaving 10 bases between. The CDR3 has 14 residues.

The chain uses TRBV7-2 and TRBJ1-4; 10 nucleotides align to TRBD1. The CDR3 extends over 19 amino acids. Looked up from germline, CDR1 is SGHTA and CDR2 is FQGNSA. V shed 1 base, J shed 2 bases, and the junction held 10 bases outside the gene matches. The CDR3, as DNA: TGTGCCAGCAGCTTAGGGGACAGGGGAGTGTTTAGGACTAATGAAAAACTGTTTTTT. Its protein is CASSLGDRGVFRTNEKLFF.

CDR3 amino acids: CASSTRTSRGSYNEQFF. The CDR3 nucleotides read TGTGCCAGCAGCACCCGGACTAGTCGAGGCTCCTACAATGAGCAGTTCTTC. V gene TRBV7-2 combines with J gene TRBJ2-1, with 7 bases fitting TRBD2. V gave up 5 bases and J gave up 0 bases; unmatched junction bases: 10. Germline CDR1 SGHTA, CDR2 FQGNSA. The CDR3 covers 17 residues.

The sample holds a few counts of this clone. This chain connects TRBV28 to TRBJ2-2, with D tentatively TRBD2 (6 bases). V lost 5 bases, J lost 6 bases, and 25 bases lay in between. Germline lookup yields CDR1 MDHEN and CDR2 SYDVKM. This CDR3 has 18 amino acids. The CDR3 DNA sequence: TGTGCCAGCAGTCGCTTCCGGGGGAATTCGAACAACCCCGGGGAGCTGTTTTTT. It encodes CASSRFRGNSNNPGELFF.

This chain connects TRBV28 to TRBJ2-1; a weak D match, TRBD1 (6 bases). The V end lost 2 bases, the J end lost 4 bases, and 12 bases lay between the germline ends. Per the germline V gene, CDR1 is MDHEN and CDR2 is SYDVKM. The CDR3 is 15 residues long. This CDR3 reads CASSLQQGSYNEQFF. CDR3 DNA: TGTGCCAGCAGTTTACAGCAGGGGTCTTACAATGAGCAGTTCTTC.

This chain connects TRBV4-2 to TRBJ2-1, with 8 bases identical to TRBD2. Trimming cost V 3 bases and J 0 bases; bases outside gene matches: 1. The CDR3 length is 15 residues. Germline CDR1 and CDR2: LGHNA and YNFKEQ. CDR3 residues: CASSQGTSSYNEQFF. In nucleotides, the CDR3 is TGTGCCAGCAGCCAGGGGACTAGCTCCTACAATGAGCAGTTCTTC.

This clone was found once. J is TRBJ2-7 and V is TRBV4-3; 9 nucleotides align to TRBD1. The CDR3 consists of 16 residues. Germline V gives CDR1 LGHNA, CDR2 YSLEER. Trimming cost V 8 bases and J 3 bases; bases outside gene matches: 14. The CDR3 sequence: CASQNPGTGNHYEQYF. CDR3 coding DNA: TGCGCCAGCCAAAATCCCGGGACAGGGAATCACTACGAGCAGTACTTC.

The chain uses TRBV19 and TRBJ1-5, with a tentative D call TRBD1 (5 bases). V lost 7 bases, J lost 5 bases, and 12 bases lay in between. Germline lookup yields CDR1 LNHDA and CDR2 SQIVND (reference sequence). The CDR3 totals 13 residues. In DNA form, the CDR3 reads TGTGCCAGTATGCCAGGGTTGGATCAGCCCCAGCATTTT. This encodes CASMPGLDQPQHF.

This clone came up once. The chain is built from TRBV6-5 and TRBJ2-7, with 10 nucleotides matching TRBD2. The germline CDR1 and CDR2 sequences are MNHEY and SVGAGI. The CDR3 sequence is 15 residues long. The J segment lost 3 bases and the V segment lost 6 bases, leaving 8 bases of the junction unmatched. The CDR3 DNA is TGTGCCAGCAGCAACGGGGTAGCGGGAGGCTACGAGCAGTACTTC. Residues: CASSNGVAGGYEQYF.

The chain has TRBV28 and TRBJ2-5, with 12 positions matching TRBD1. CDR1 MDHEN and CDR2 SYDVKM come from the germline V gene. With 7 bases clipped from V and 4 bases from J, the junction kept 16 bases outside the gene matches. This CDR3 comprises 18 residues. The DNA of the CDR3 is TGTGCCAGCACCACCATTTACCGGGACAGGGGGCGCAGAGAGACCCAGTACTTC. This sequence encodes CASTTIYRDRGRRETQYF.

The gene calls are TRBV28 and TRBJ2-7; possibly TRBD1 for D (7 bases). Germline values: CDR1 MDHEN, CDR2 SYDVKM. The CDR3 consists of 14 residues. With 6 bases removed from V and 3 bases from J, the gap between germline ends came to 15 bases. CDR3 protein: CASRPRQGGYEQYF. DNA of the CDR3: TGTGCCAGCAGGCCGCGACAGGGAGGCTACGAGCAGTACTTC. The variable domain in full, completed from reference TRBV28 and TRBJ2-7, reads DVKVTQSSRYLVKRTGEKVFLECVQDMDHENMFWYRQDPGLGLRLIYFSYDVKMKEKGDIPEGYSVSREKKERFSLILESASTNQTSMYLCASRPRQGGYEQYFGPGTRLTVT.

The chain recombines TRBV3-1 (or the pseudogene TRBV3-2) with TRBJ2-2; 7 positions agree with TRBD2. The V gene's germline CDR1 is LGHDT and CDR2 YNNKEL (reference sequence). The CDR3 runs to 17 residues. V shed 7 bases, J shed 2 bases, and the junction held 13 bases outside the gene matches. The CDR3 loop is CASTRSWGGSNTGELFF. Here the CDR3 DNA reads TGTGCCAGCACTCGTTCCTGGGGGGGTTCCAACACCGGGGAGCTGTTTTTT.